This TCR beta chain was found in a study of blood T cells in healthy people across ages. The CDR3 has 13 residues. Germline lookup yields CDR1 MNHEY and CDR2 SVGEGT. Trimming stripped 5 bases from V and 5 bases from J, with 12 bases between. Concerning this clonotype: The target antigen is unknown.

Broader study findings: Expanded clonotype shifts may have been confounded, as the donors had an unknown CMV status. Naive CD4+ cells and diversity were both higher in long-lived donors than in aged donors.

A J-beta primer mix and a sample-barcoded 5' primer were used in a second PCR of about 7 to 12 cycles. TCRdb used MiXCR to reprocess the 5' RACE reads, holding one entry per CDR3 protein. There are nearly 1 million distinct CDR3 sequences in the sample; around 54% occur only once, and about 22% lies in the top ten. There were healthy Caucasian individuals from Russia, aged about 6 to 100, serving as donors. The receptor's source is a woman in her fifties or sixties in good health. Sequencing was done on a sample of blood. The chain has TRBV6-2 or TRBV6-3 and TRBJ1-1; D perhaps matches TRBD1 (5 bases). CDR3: CASSGFRGTEAFF. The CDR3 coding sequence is TGTGCCAGCAGTGGCTTTCGGGGGACTGAAGCTTTCTTT.